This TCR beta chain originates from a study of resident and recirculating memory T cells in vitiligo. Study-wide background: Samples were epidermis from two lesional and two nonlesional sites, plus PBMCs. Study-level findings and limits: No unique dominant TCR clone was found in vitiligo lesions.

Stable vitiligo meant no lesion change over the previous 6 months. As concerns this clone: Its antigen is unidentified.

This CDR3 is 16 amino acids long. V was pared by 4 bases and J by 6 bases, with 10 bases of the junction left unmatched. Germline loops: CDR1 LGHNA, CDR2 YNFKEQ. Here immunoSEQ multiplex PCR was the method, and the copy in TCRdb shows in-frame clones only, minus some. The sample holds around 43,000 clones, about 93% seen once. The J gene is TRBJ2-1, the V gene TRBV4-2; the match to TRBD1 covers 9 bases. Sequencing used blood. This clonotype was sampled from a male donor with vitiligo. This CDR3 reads CASSPGDRVSGNEQFF. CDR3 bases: TGTGCCAGCAGCCCCGGGGACAGGGTATCGGGCAATGAGCAGTTCTTC.